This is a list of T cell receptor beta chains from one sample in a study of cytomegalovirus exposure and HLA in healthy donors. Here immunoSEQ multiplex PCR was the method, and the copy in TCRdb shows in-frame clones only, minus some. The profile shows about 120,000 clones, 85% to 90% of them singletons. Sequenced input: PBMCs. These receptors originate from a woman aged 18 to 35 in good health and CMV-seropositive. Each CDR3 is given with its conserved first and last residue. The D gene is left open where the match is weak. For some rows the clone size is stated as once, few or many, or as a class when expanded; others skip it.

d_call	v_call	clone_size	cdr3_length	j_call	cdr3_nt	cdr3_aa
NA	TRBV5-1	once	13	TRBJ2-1	TGCGCCAGCAGCTTGACTAGGGTCAATGAGCAGTTCTTC	CASSLTRVNEQFF
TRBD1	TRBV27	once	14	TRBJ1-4	TGTGCCAGCAGCAGGGGGGCGGGGAATGAAAAACTGTTTTTT	CASSRGAGNEKLFF
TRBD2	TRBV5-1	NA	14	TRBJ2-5	TGCGCCAGCAGCTTCGGGGGGGCCGGAGAGACCCAGTACTTC	CASSFGGAGETQYF
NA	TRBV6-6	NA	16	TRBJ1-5	TGTGCCAGCTACCCCGGGCCCCAGGGCAGCAATCAGCCCCAGCATTTT	CASYPGPQGSNQPQHF
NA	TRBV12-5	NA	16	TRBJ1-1	TGTGCTAGTGGTTCAGAGATAGGGGGGGCGAACACTGAAGCTTTCTTT	CASGSEIGGANTEAFF
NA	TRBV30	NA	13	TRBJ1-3	TGTGCCTGTAGTAGCTCCTCTGGAAACACCATATATTTT	CACSSSSGNTIYF
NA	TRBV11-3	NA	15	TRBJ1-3	TGTGCCAGCAGCCTAGCCGACGGAGGGGGAAACACCATATATTTT	CASSLADGGGNTIYF
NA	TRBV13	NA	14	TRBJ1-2	TGTGCCAGCAGCCGGGGGGGAATTAGCTATGGCTACACCTTC	CASSRGGISYGYTF
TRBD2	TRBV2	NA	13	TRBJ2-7	TGTGCCAGTGGGGGGGGGATCTCCTACGAGCAGTACTTC	CASGGGISYEQYF
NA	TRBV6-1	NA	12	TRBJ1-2	TGTGCCAGCAGTGAAGACAAGGGACTCTACACCTTC	CASSEDKGLYTF
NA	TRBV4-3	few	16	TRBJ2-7	TGCGCCAGCAGCCAAGATAGAGTCACAGGGATCTACGAGCAGTACTTC	CASSQDRVTGIYEQYF
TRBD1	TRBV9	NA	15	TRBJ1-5	TGTGCCAGCAGCGTAACAGGGGCCTCACTGCAGCCCCAGCATTTT	CASSVTGASLQPQHF
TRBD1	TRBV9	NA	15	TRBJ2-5	TGTGCCAGCAGCGTAGGAGGGGACAGTCAAGAGACCCAGTACTTC	CASSVGGDSQETQYF
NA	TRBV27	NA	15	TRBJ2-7	TGTGCCAGCAAGAGGGAGGTAGGGCAGGCATACGAGCAGTACTTC	CASKREVGQAYEQYF
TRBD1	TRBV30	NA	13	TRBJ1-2	TGTGCCTGGAGGGGACAGAGAAACTATGGCTACACCTTC	CAWRGQRNYGYTF
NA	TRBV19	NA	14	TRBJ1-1	TGTGCCAGTAGTAAGTTTTCCGGGTCCGCTGAAGCTTTCTTT	CASSKFSGSAEAFF